Presented here are 20 T cell receptor beta chains from one specimen sequenced in a study of radiation and T cells in renal cell carcinoma. Sequencing was performed with immunoSEQ multiplex PCR; in TCRdb, only in-frame clones are kept and a portion is missing. The table shows approximately 61,000 clones, with about 80% occurring only once. Time point in this sample: blood 2 weeks post-SBRT. Treatment defined: 15 Gy SBRT to primary tumor, nephrectomy 4 weeks later. Sequenced here: blood, sampled from a patient whose treatment included radiotherapy and nephrectomy. The receptors derive from a man aged 55-75 years with renal cell carcinoma.

The rearrangement links TRBV6-6 to TRBJ2-7, with a tentative D call TRBD1 (6 bases). This CDR3 has 16 amino acids. V dropped 5 bases and J dropped 2 bases, with 19 bases sitting between them. Germline CDR1 reads MNHNY; CDR2 reads SVGAGI (reference sequence). CDR3 sequence: CASSQIGGKATYEQYV. DNA for the CDR3: TGTGCCAGCAGTCAAATAGGGGGTAAAGCTACCTACGAGCAGTACGTC.

The rearrangement uses TRBV5-4 and TRBJ1-1, with a possible D match to TRBD1 (5 bases). The germline V gene has CDR1 SGHNT and CDR2 YYREEE (reference sequence). CDR3 length: 17 amino acids. Trimming removed 4 bases at V and 0 bases at J, with 19 bases between. The CDR3 reads CASSLPGAGTMNTEAFF. Written as DNA, the CDR3 is TGTGCCAGCAGCCTCCCCGGGGCAGGGACCATGAACACTGAAGCTTTCTTT.

The chain joins TRBV6-6 to TRBJ1-4; perhaps TRBD1 as D (5 bases). V lost 6 bases, J lost 3 bases, and 14 bases lay in between. This CDR3 is 15 amino acids long. Looked up from germline, CDR1 is MNHNY and CDR2 is SVGAGI (reference sequence). This CDR3 is CASSDRDGANEKLFF. The CDR3 DNA sequence: TGTGCCAGCAGCGACCGGGACGGAGCTAATGAAAAACTGTTTTTT.

The rearrangement uses TRBV6-6 and TRBJ1-5; no definite D call. The germline V gene has CDR1 MNHNY and CDR2 SVGAGI (reference sequence). There are 14 residues in the CDR3. The germline V and J ends were trimmed by 10 bases and 4 bases, with 17 bases remaining between them. Written as DNA, the CDR3 is TGTGCCACTATCGGACTGACTCTTAATCAGCCCCAGCATTTT. Translating gives CATIGLTLNQPQHF.

The chain couples TRBV5-1 to TRBJ1-1; tentative D call: TRBD1 (5 bases). There are 13 residues in the CDR3. V was trimmed by 4 bases and J by 11 bases, leaving 18 bases between them. Germline V lookup: CDR1 SGHRS, CDR2 YFSETQ. CDR3 sequence (DNA): TGCGCCAGCAGCCCGGAGGGGCTGGGGGAGGCTTTCTTT. The encoded protein is CASSPEGLGEAFF.

The chain joins TRBV6-1 to TRBJ1-1, with 8 bases that match TRBD1. J was trimmed by 1 base and V by 4 bases; bases with no gene match: 5. The CDR3 is made up of 15 amino acids. CDR1 MNHNS and CDR2 SASEGT come from the germline V gene. The CDR3, as DNA: TGTGCCAGCAGTGCCGTGACAGGGGCGAACACTGAAGCTTTCTTT. Residues: CASSAVTGANTEAFF.

The J gene is TRBJ2-5, the V gene TRBV5-4, with 10 bases aligning to TRBD2. Germline-derived CDR1 and CDR2 are SGHNT and YYREEE (reference sequence). The CDR3 covers 16 residues. V shed 0 bases and J 1 base; nucleotides not matched to a gene: 3. CDR3 residues: CASSLGRTSGQETQYF. For the CDR3, the DNA is TGTGCCAGCAGCTTGGGGAGGACTAGCGGCCAAGAGACCCAGTACTTC.

The V and J genes are TRBV5-1 and TRBJ1-4; 9 nucleotides align to TRBD1. This CDR3 is built from 17 residues. CDR1 is SGHRS, CDR2 YFSETQ, per germline. The J segment lost 0 bases and the V segment lost 2 bases, leaving 5 bases of the junction unmatched. CDR3 sequence reads: CASSLQGAGATNEKLFF. CDR3 in DNA: TGCGCCAGCAGCTTACAGGGGGCCGGGGCAACTAATGAAAAACTGTTTTTT.

The chain recombines TRBV28 with TRBJ1-2, with unresolved D. Trimming took off 6 bases at V and 0 bases at J, with 8 bases between the two ends. The germline V gene encodes CDR1 MDHEN and CDR2 SYDVKM. The CDR3 spans 13 residues. CDR3 protein: CASRTGANYGYTF. In DNA, the CDR3 is TGTGCCAGCAGGACTGGAGCTAACTATGGCTACACCTTC.

This sequence joins TRBV19 and TRBJ1-2, with 7 bases aligning to TRBD1. This CDR3 is 13 amino acids long. Germline V gene sequence: CDR1 LNHDA, CDR2 SQIVND (reference sequence). V gave up 1 base and J gave up 5 bases; unmatched junction bases: 1. The DNA for the CDR3 is TGTGCCAGTAGTATAGCACAGGGGTATGGCTACACCTTC. Translated: CASSIAQGYGYTF. Drawing the rest from reference TRBV19 and TRBJ1-2, the complete variable domain is DGGITQSPKYLFRKEGQNVTLSCEQNLNHDAMYWYRQDPGQGLRLIYYSQIVNDFQKGDIAEGYSVSREKKESFPLTVTSAQKNPTAFYLCASSIAQGYGYTFGSGTRLTVV.

Of note for this clone: One end of the junction fails to match germline, which may point to a read error. The chain couples TRBV7-9 to TRBJ1-1; D gene unclear. Germline CDR1 and CDR2: SEHNR and FQNEAQ (reference sequence). The CDR3 consists of 14 residues. The CDR3 coding sequence is TGTGCCGGCAGCTTAGGTCAGCTAACAACTGAAGCTTTCTTT. Translating it yields CAGSLGQLTTEAFF.

The chain is built from TRBV7-9 and TRBJ2-2; 7 nucleotides agree with TRBD1. This CDR3 contains 14 residues. Unmatched junction bases numbered 4, after V lost 6 bases and J lost 3 bases. The germline V gene has CDR1 SEHNR and CDR2 FQNEAQ (reference sequence). The CDR3 sequence: CASSITGDTGELFF. In DNA form, the CDR3 reads TGTGCCAGCAGTATTACAGGGGACACCGGGGAGCTGTTTTTT.

This sequence joins TRBV19 and TRBJ1-2; D unresolved. Germline-derived CDR1 and CDR2 are LNHDA and SQIVND (reference sequence). Between the trimmed V and J ends, which lost 5 bases and 7 bases, there was a span of 20 bases. The CDR3 spans 15 residues. The DNA for the CDR3 is TGTGCCAGTAGTCTCCGGGATCCGCTACGTTTTGGCTACACCTTC. This encodes CASSLRDPLRFGYTF.

The CDR3 loop reads CASSPRQGPPSYEQYF. The CDR3 nucleotides read TGTGCCAGCAGCCCAAGACAGGGCCCTCCATCCTACGAGCAGTACTTC. The genes are TRBV7-9 and TRBJ2-7, with 7 positions matching TRBD1. Germline V gene lookup returns CDR1 SEHNR and CDR2 FQNEAQ (reference sequence). This CDR3 contains 16 residues. The V and J ends lost 5 bases and 1 base, in that order; junction bases with no gene match: 11.

This clone was counted many times. The CDR3 loop is CASTGTVNTDTQYF. CDR3 sequence (DNA): TGTGCCAGCACCGGGACAGTGAACACAGATACGCAGTATTTT. V gene TRBV7-9 combines with J gene TRBJ2-3; 7 bases are shared with TRBD1. The germline CDR1 and CDR2 sequences are SEHNR and FQNEAQ (reference sequence). With V trimmed by 7 bases and J by 2 bases, 6 bases remained unmatched. The CDR3 is 14 residues long.

This chain links TRBV12-5 with TRBJ2-2; D unresolved. Germline assignment: CDR1 LGHNT and CDR2 FRNRAP. The ends were cut back, 0 bases at V and 4 bases at J, with 15 bases in the middle. CDR3 length equals 17 residues. The CDR3 DNA is TGTGCTAGTGGTTTGGTAAGGAGCAATTATGGCACCGGGGAGCTGTTTTTT. It specifies CASGLVRSNYGTGELFF.

The rearrangement links TRBV18 to TRBJ2-5; the match to TRBD2 covers 11 bases. This CDR3 is built from 16 residues. Per the germline V gene, CDR1 is KGHSH and CDR2 is LQKENI. V shed 7 bases, J shed 0 bases, and the junction held 7 bases outside the gene matches. CDR3 sequence reads: CASFSSGLADQETQYF. CDR3 nucleotide sequence: TGTGCCAGCTTCTCCTCGGGACTAGCGGACCAAGAGACCCAGTACTTC. Combining the CDR3 with reference TRBV18 and TRBJ2-5 gives the whole variable domain NAGVMQNPRHLVRRRGQEARLRCSPMKGHSHVYWYRQLPEEGLKFMVYLQKENIIDESGMPKERFSAEFPKEGPSILRIQQVVRGDSAAYFCASFSSGLADQETQYFGPGTRLLVL.

This clone was observed a few times. The V call is TRBV6-6, the J call TRBJ2-5; 8 positions agree with TRBD1. The junction had 7 bases not matched to a gene; V was cut back by 3 bases and J by 1 base. The germline V gene encodes CDR1 MNHNY and CDR2 SVGAGI (reference sequence). The CDR3 sequence is 16 residues long. CDR3 sequence reads: CASSYGMTGVQETQYF. In nucleotides, the CDR3 is TGTGCCAGCAGTTATGGGATGACAGGGGTCCAAGAGACCCAGTACTTC.

V gene TRBV4-2 combines with J gene TRBJ2-5; 11 bases fit TRBD1. V was pared by 2 bases and J by 5 bases, with 7 bases of the junction left unmatched. Germline V gives CDR1 LGHNA, CDR2 YNFKEQ. The CDR3 consists of 16 residues. The CDR3 sequence: CASSQPGDRGMETQYF. The CDR3 region has the DNA TGTGCCAGCAGCCAACCCGGGGACAGGGGGATGGAGACCCAGTACTTC.

The V gene is TRBV12-5, the J gene TRBJ2-1; the match to TRBD1 covers 9 bases. The CDR3 contains 15 residues. J was trimmed by 6 bases and V by 5 bases; bases with no gene match: 8. Per the germline V gene, CDR1 is LGHNT and CDR2 is FRNRAP. DNA for the CDR3: TGTGCTAGTGGTGTGGGACAGGGTAGCGCCAATGAGCAGTTCTTC. Protein product: CASGVGQGSANEQFF.